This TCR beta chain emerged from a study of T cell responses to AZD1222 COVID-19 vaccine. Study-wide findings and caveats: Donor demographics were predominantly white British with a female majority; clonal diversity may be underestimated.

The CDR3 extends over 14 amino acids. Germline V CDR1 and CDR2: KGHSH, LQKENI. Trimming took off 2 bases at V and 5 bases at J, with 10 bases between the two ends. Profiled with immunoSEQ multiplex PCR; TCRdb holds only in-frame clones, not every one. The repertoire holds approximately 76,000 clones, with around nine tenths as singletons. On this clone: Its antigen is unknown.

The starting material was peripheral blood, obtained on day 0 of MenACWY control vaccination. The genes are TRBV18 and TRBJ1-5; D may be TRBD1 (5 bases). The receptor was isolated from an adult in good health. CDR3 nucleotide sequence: TGTGCCAGCTCACCAGGGGAAGGGGATCAGCCCCAGCATTTT. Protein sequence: CASSPGEGDQPQHF.